This T cell receptor beta chain was obtained from a study of T cells in Graves' hyperthyroidism and ophthalmopathy (dated by TCRdb to the late 2010s). Concerning the study at large: Peripheral blood samples were taken at initial diagnosis, before any treatment was given. A discovery cohort of about 95 patients, about 44 with Graves' ophthalmopathy and 55 to 60 with stable Graves' hyperthyroidism, was used to find distinguishing TCR V-J signatures. The 80 to 100 discovery patients were randomly divided into training and test sets at a 7:3 ratio. Thyroid tissue and blood T-cell repertoires from about 6 Graves' hyperthyroidism patients were also compared in the study. Whether ophthalmopathy could be predicted prospectively was tested in an independent validation cohort made up of roughly 19 hyperthyroidism patients plus 17 patients who later progressed to ophthalmopathy. After sampling, hyperthyroidism patients received methimazole starting at 30 mg daily, and ophthalmopathy patients received high-dose intravenous methylprednisolone. The paper describes TCR Vbeta CDR3 sequencing of 135 peripheral blood samples, made up of 40 to 45 ophthalmopathy patients, around 78 hyperthyroidism patients and about 17 progressor patients.

The TCR beta CDR3 regions were amplified from the RNA transcripts. For the first round of RT-PCR on the TCR CDR3, the HTBI primer set was used together with the Qiagen OneStep RT-PCR kit. Libraries were constructed in a second round of multiplex PCR, after which size selection and purification were carried out. Paired-end sequencing of the libraries was performed with 100 bp reads on an Illumina HiSeq2000. The paper's processing steps were these. SOAPnuke was used to process the raw data, throwing out any read that contained adapters or uncalled bases, had a mean Phred below 15, or lacked an exact constant-primer or identifier match. High-quality paired reads were merged with COPE v1.2.5, and unique nucleotide sequences were defined as clonotypes. Clonotypes were aligned to IMGT TRBV, TRBD and TRBJ reference segments using MiTCR v1.1. The analysis included only V-J combinations with a frequency above 0.0001, which together covered around 99% of the repertoires. The TCS score was defined as the ratio of F50 (clonal expansion) to E x V (chaos), calculated using BLOSUM62-based TCRdist between CDR3 peptides within each V-J. Welch's t-statistics and random forest reduced around 510 V-J features to around 14, which were used in a naive Bayes classifier (R e1071). Starting from the raw public reads, TCRdb applied fastp trimming at Q25, assembled clones with MiXCR and retained in-frame beta chains. Here each entry gathers all rows of one CDR3 protein and keeps the most common genes and DNA. None of the V and J calls come from the authors' own analysis; TCRdb made them. The sample profile shows 450,000 to 650,000 distinct CDR3 sequences; about a fifth of them were found once. More than 20% of the sample belongs to the ten largest clones.

This clonotype has ten or more counts. This receptor's antigen is unknown. Qualities for individual bases were not recorded, and no much larger clone is one base off. Via the germline V gene (reference sequence), CDR1 is DFQATT and CDR2 SNEGSKA. The germline ends are 15 bases apart after V is trimmed by 0 bases and J by 3 bases. The CDR3 covers 16 residues, taking in both the cysteine and the phenylalanine. Kept here is only the CDR3 DNA, which spans 48 bases and is read in frame from base 1. Overall study outcomes, separate from this receptor: Sample size was not statistically predetermined, and investigators were not blinded to group allocation. Ophthalmopathy was separated from stable hyperthyroidism by a 13 V-J signature model, with around 90% sensitivity and around 81% specificity obtained in cross-validation and 80%/75% obtained in testing. Blood samples also contained most of the expanded thyroid clonotypes (frequency above 0.001), which suggests that blood repertoires may reflect thyroid immune responses. During validation, the model predicted progression to ophthalmopathy a median of roughly 7.1 months ahead of onset, with more than 60% sensitivity and about 75% specificity.

Stable Graves' hyperthyroidism was defined as no progression to ophthalmopathy during 18 months of follow-up. Hyperthyroidism patients were newly diagnosed, with disease duration under 2 months, and aged 18 to 65 years. Exclusion was applied to patients with uncontrolled infections, other autoimmune diseases, pregnancy or lactation. Diagnoses were based on clinical symptoms, serum thyroxine and TRAb, thyroid ultrasound and orbital computed tomography. Ficoll-Paque density gradient centrifugation was used to isolate PBMCs from around 10 ml of fresh peripheral blood. Total RNA was extracted using Trizol reagent, and RNA quality was assessed on an Agilent 2100 Bioanalyzer.

This TCR was sampled from a man in his late teens or twenties with Graves' hyperthyroidism. The rearranged chain carries TRBV20-1 and TRBJ1-5; 6 matching bases give a weak D call of TRBD1. The sample taken for sequencing was blood. The CDR3 amino acid sequence is: CSARDRTGAVNQPQHF. The nucleotide sequence reads as follows: TGCAGTGCTAGAGATCGTACGGGGGCAGTCAATCAGCCCCAGCATTTT.